Listed here are 11 T cell receptor beta chains from one sample, sequenced in a study of shared clonotypes between healthy human individuals. Naive CD8 cells lacked CD45RO, underwent positive selection for CCR7 and left out terminally differentiated effector memory CD45RA+ cells. Sequencing used immunoSEQ multiplex PCR; TCRdb keeps in-frame clones, though not all of them. The sample comprises over 750,000 clones, about 97% of which are singletons, and roughly 0.23% rests with the top ten. Specimen: naive CD8+ T cells sorted from blood. These receptors originate from a man aged 25-45 years in good health.

This chain links TRBV4-1 with TRBJ2-1, with D unclear. In germline, CDR1 is MGHRA, CDR2 YSYEKL. Trimming pared 2 bases from V and 5 bases from J, leaving 7 bases between. The CDR3 is 13 residues long. CDR3 sequence reads: CASSQRLHNEQFF. The DNA of the CDR3 is TGCGCCAGCAGCCAACGACTGCACAATGAGCAGTTCTTC.

This chain joins TRBV5-5 and TRBJ2-5, with D perhaps TRBD2 (6 bases). Trimming removed 4 bases at V and 1 base at J, with 11 bases between. The V gene's germline CDR1 is SGHKS and CDR2 YYEKEE (reference sequence). The CDR3 contains 14 residues. For the CDR3, the DNA is TGTGCCAGCAGCGAATGGGGAGGCCAAGAGACCCAGTACTTC. This codes for CASSEWGGQETQYF.

The chain has TRBV6-5 and TRBJ2-7, with 9 bases aligning to TRBD1. There are 15 residues in the CDR3. Germline assignment: CDR1 MNHEY and CDR2 SVGAGI. V shed 6 bases, J shed 7 bases, and the junction held 13 bases outside the gene matches. The DNA of the CDR3 is TGTGCCAGCAGGTCCTCCTGGACAGGGGTGTGGGAGCAGTACTTC. It translates to CASRSSWTGVWEQYF.

This rearrangement joins TRBV2 to TRBJ2-5; D unclear. V gave up 3 bases and J gave up 2 bases, with 7 bases separating them. The length of the CDR3 is 13 residues. Per the germline V gene, CDR1 is SNHLY and CDR2 is FYNNEI. The CDR3 loop is CASSDFNQETQYF. The CDR3 DNA sequence: TGTGCCAGCAGTGATTTTAATCAAGAGACCCAGTACTTC.

This clone was observed a handful of times. This chain links TRBV2 with TRBJ2-4, with 9 bases that match TRBD1. Germline loops: CDR1 SNHLY, CDR2 FYNNEI. This CDR3 has 16 amino acids. Unmatched junction bases numbered 10, after V lost 7 bases and J lost 3 bases. The CDR3 region has the DNA TGTGCCAGCACGATACAGGGGGCCAGATACAAAAACATTCAGTACTTC. It translates to CASTIQGARYKNIQYF.

The CDR3 is CASSFADRGQNEQFF. CDR3 nucleotides: TGTGCCAGCAGCTTTGCGGACAGGGGGCAGAATGAGCAGTTCTTC. The chain has TRBV7-8 and TRBJ2-1; 11 nucleotides agree with TRBD1. Germline V CDR1 and CDR2: SGHVS, FQNEAQ. J was trimmed by 7 bases and V by 3 bases; bases with no gene match: 5. The CDR3 is made up of 15 amino acids.

V and J are TRBV9 and TRBJ2-7; D not certain. Germline CDR1 and CDR2: SGDLS and YYNGEE. The CDR3 consists of 13 residues. The germline V and J ends were trimmed by 4 bases and 4 bases, with 12 bases remaining between them. The DNA of the CDR3 is TGTGCCAGCAGCCCGCCGATGGGGTACGAGCAGTACTTC. Translation gives CASSPPMGYEQYF.

The chain recombines TRBV2 with TRBJ2-2; no clear D. In germline, CDR1 is SNHLY, CDR2 FYNNEI. This CDR3 contains 14 residues. V was trimmed by 7 bases and J by 4 bases, leaving 13 bases between them. The chain's CDR3 is CASTVGPGTGELFF. CDR3 DNA sequence: TGTGCCAGCACAGTGGGCCCGGGCACCGGGGAGCTGTTTTTT. The full variable domain, rest sourced from reference TRBV2 and TRBJ2-2, is EPEVTQTPSHQVTQMGQEVILRCVPISNHLYFYWYRQILGQKVEFLVSFYNNEISEKSEIFDDQFSVERPDGSNFTLKIRSTKLEDSAMYFCASTVGPGTGELFFGEGSRLTVL.

The chain links TRBV15 to TRBJ2-2; the match to TRBD2 covers 7 bases. The V gene end was trimmed by 4 bases and the J gene end by 2 bases; junction bases not matched to a gene: 7. The CDR3 is 16 residues long. Germline assignment: CDR1 LNHNV and CDR2 YYDKDF (reference sequence). This CDR3 is CATSIGSGVNTGELFF. The DNA for the CDR3 is TGTGCCACCAGCATTGGAAGCGGGGTCAACACCGGGGAGCTGTTTTTT. The entire variable domain, with the rest obtained from reference TRBV15 and TRBJ2-2, is as follows: DAMVIQNPRYQVTQFGKPVTLSCSQTLNHNVMYWYQQKSSQAPKLLFHYYDKDFNNEADTPDNFQSRRPNTSFCFLDIRSPGLGDTAMYLCATSIGSGVNTGELFFGEGSRLTVL.

The V gene is TRBV28, the J gene TRBJ1-1, with D unresolved. Germline CDR1 reads MDHEN; CDR2 reads SYDVKM. V lost 7 bases and J 6 bases, leaving 18 bases between the germline ends. This CDR3 has 14 residues. CDR3 coding DNA: TGTGCCAGCACTCCGCTAGTAGGCTCCCCTGAAGCTTTCTTT. Its translation is CASTPLVGSPEAFF.

The chain has TRBV29-1 and TRBJ1-1, with 10 bases fitting TRBD1. V lost 7 bases and J lost 7; bases outside the gene matches: 15. This CDR3 region has 15 residues. CDR1 SQVTM and CDR2 ANQGSEA come from the germline V gene. Written as DNA, the CDR3 is TGCAGCGCGTGGGGGCGACAGGGGGCTCGGTTTGAAGCTTTCTTT. It is translated as CSAWGRQGARFEAFF.